This T cell receptor (beta chain) was identified during a study of T cell changes during pregnancy in multiple sclerosis. The CDR3 covers 15 residues. Per germline, CDR1 GTSNPN and CDR2 SVGIG (reference sequence). Trimming took 4 bases from V and 2 from J; bases not matched to a gene: 9. Sequencing was performed with immunoSEQ multiplex PCR; in TCRdb, only in-frame clones are kept and a portion is missing. The sample carries fewer than 40,000 clones, approximately 87% recorded once. The clonotype comes from a female donor with multiple sclerosis, enrolled in a pregnancy study. The chain links TRBV30 to TRBJ2-3; 7 positions match TRBD2. This specimen consisted of CD8+ T cells from peripheral blood mononuclear cells, obtained after pregnancy. CDR3 nucleotides: TGTGCCTGGAATCCGGGCGGGGGATTCACAGATACGCAGTATTTT. Translated, it gives CAWNPGGGFTDTQYF.